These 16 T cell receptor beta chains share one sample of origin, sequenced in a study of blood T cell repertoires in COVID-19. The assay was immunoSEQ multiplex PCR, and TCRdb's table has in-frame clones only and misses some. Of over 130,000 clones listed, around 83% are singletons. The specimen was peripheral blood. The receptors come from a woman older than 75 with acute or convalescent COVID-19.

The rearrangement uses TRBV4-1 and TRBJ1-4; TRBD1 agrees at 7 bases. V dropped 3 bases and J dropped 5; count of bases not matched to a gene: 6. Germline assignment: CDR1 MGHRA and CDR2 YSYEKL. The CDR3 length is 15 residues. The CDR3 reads CASSQGDRENEKLFF. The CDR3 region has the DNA TGCGCCAGCAGCCAGGGAGACAGGGAAAATGAAAAACTGTTTTTT.

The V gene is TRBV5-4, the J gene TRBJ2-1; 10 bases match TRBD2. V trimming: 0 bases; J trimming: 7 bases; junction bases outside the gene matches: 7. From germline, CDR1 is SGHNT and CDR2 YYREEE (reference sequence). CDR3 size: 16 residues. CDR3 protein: CASSLAGAGGLNEQFF. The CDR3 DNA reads TGTGCCAGCAGCTTGGCCGGAGCGGGGGGGCTGAATGAGCAGTTCTTC.

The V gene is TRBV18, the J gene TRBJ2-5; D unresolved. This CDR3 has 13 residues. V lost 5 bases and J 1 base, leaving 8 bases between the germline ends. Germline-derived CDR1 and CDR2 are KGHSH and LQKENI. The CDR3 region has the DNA TGTGCCAGCTCAGGCACAGCCCAAGAGACCCAGTACTTC. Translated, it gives CASSGTAQETQYF.

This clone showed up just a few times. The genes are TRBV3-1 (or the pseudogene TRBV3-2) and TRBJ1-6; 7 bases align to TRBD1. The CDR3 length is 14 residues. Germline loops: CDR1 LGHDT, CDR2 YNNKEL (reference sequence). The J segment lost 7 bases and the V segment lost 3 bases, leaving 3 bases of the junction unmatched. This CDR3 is CASSHAGQNSPLHF. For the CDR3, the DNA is TGTGCCAGCAGCCACGCGGGACAGAATTCACCCCTCCACTTT.

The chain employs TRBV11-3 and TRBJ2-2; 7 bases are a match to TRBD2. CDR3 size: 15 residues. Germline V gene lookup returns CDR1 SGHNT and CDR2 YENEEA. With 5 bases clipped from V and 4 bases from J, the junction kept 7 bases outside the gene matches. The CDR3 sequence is CASSPWGGTTGELFF. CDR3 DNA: TGTGCCAGCAGCCCCTGGGGGGGAACCACCGGGGAGCTGTTTTTT. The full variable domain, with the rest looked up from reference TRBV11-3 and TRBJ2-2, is EAGVVQSPRYKIIEKKQPVAFWCNPISGHNTLYWYLQNLGQGPELLIRYENEEAVDDSQLPKDRFSAERLKGVDSTLKIQPAELGDSAVYLCASSPWGGTTGELFFGEGSRLTVL.

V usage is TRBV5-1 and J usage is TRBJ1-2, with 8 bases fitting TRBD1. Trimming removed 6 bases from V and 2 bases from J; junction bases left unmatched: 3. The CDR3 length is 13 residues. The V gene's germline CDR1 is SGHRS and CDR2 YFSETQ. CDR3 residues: CASNPGGNYGYTF. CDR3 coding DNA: TGCGCCAGCAATCCAGGGGGCAACTATGGCTACACCTTC.

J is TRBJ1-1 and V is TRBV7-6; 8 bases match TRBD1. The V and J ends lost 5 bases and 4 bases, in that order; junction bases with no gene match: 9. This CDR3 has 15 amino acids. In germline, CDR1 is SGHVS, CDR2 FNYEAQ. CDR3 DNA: TGTGCCAGCAGCCGCCAGGCAGGGGGCGGCACTGAAGCTTTCTTT. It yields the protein CASSRQAGGGTEAFF.

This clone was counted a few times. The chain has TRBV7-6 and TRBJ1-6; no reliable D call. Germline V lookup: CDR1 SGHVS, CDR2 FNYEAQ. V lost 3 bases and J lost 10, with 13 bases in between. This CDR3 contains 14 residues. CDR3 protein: CASSFAQPGSPLHF. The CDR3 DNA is TGTGCCAGCAGCTTTGCACAGCCGGGGTCACCCCTCCACTTT.

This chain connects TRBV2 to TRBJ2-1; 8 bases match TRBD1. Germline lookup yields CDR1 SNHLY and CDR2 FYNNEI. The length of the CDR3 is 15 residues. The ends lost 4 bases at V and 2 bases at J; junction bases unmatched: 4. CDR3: CASSGGQAAYNEQFF. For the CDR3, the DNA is TGTGCCAGCAGTGGGGGACAGGCGGCCTACAATGAGCAGTTCTTC.

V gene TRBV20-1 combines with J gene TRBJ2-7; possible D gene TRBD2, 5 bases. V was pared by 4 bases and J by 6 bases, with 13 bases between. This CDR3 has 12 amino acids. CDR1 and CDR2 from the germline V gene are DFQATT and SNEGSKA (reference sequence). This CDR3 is CSANEGVSEQYF. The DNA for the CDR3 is TGCAGTGCTAATGAGGGAGTCAGCGAGCAGTACTTC.

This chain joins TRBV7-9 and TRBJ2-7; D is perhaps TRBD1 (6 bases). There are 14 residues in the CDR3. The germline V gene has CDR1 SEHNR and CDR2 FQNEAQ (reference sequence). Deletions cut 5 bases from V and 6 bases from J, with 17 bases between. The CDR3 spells CASSTDRSRGEQYF. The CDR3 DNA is TGTGCCAGCAGCACCGACAGGTCCCGGGGCGAGCAGTACTTC.

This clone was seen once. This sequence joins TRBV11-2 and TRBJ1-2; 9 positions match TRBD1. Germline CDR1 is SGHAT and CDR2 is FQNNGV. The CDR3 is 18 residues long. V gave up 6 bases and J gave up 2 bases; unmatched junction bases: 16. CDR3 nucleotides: TGTGCCAGCAGGTCCCCTCCAGGGACAGGGCCGCGGAACTATGGCTACACCTTC. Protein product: CASRSPPGTGPRNYGYTF.

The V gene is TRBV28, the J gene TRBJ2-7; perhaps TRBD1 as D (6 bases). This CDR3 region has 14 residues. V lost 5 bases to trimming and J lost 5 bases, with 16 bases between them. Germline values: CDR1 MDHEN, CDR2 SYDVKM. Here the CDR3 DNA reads TGTGCCAGCAGTCAAGTCAGGGGTTACGACGAGCAGTACTTC. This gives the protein CASSQVRGYDEQYF. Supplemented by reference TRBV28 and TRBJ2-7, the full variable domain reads DVKVTQSSRYLVKRTGEKVFLECVQDMDHENMFWYRQDPGLGLRLIYFSYDVKMKEKGDIPEGYSVSREKKERFSLILESASTNQTSMYLCASSQVRGYDEQYFGPGTRLTVT.

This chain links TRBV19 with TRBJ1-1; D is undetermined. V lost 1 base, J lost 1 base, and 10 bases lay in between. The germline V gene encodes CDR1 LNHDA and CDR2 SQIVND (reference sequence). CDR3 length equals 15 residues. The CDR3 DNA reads TGTGCCAGTAGTATAGTGCCAGGAACGAACACTGAAGCTTTCTTT. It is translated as CASSIVPGTNTEAFF.

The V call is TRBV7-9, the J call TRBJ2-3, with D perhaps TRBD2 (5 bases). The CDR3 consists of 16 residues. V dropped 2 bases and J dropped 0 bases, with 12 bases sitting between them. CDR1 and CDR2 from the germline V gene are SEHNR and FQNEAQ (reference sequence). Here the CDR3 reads CASSLRLASSTDTQYF. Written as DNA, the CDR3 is TGTGCCAGCAGCTTACGGCTAGCTTCTAGCACAGATACGCAGTATTTT.

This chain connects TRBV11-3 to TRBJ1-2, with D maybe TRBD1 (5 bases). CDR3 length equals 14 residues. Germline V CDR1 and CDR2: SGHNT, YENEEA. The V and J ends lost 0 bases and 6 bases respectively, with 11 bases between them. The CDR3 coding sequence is TGTGCCAGCAGCTTAGATCTCATGGGGCATGGCTACACCTTC. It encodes CASSLDLMGHGYTF.